A selection of T cell receptor beta chains follows, all from one sample in a study of tumor-infiltrating lymphocytes in localized non-small cell lung cancer. Profiled with immunoSEQ multiplex PCR; TCRdb holds only in-frame clones, not every one. Of around 16,000 clones listed, roughly three quarters were seen once; the top ten hold about 8.2%. The material sequenced was lung tumor tissue. Every receptor here comes from a human donor with non-small cell lung cancer. The CDR3 runs from the conserved cysteine through the conserved F or W. The D gene is left open where the match is weak. Some rows have no size entry. The others give once, few or many, or a class for an expanded clone.

V,size,J,D,DNA,CDR3
TRBV19,-,TRBJ2-3,-,TGTGCCAGTAGTATGCTACTCCCTGGCACAGATACGCAGTATTTT,CASSMLLPGTDTQYF
TRBV9,-,TRBJ2-2,-,TGTGCCAGCAGCTCCCCCGCGGGGGAGCTGTTTTTT,CASSSPAGELFF
TRBV18,-,TRBJ2-7,TRBD2,TGTGCCAGCTCACAGACTAGCGGGGGGGCGTACGAGCAGTACTTC,CASSQTSGGAYEQYF
TRBV4-2,few,TRBJ2-3,TRBD1,TGTGCCAGCAGCCAAGAATCGGGCAGGGGGATGGCAGATACGCAGTATTTT,CASSQESGRGMADTQYF
TRBV28,-,TRBJ2-7,TRBD1,TGTGCCAGCACCGAACAGGGGGCTGTGCCCATCCGGGGCGTATACGAGCAGTACTTC,CASTEQGAVPIRGVYEQYF
TRBV4-1,-,TRBJ1-1,TRBD1,TGCGCCAGCCACGGACAGGGGGCCTCTGAAGCTTTCTTT,CASHGQGASEAFF
TRBV11-2,-,TRBJ1-2,TRBD1,TGTGCCAGCAGCTTGACGGGACAGGGTGGTGGCTACACCTTC,CASSLTGQGGGYTF
TRBV5-1,-,TRBJ2-7,-,TGCGCCAGCAGTTCCGATTACGAGCAGTACTTC,CASSSDYEQYF
TRBV10-1,-,TRBJ2-3,-,TGCGCCAGGAGTGATACGCAGTATTTT,CARSDTQYF
TRBV7-6,-,TRBJ2-3,-,TGTGCCAGCAGCTTAGCACCGGGCACAGATACGCAGTATTTT,CASSLAPGTDTQYF
TRBV7-8,once,TRBJ2-7,-,TGTGCCAGCAGCCATAAAACGGGCAGGTTTAACGAGCAGTACTTC,CASSHKTGRFNEQYF
TRBV4-1,-,TRBJ1-5,-,TGCGCCAGCAGCCGACAGCCCAATCAGCCCCAGCATTTT,CASSRQPNQPQHF
TRBV19,-,TRBJ2-2,TRBD2,TGTGCCAGTGCTAGCGGGGGGGCCGACGGGGAGCTGTTTTTT,CASASGGADGELFF
TRBV5-1,few,TRBJ2-7,-,TGCGCCAGCAGCGTTGGGACTTCGAGCTCCTACGAGCAGTACTTC,CASSVGTSSSYEQYF
TRBV19,-,TRBJ1-2,-,TGTGCCAGTAGCCCCATGGGGACCGTGGGCTACACCTTC,CASSPMGTVGYTF
TRBV30,few,TRBJ2-7,-,TGTGCCTGGAGAGATACAAACGAGCAGTACTTC,CAWRDTNEQYF
TRBV5-1,-,TRBJ2-7,TRBD1,TGCGCCAGCAGACAAGGACAGGTGTGGAGCTCCTACGAGCAGTACTTC,CASRQGQVWSSYEQYF
TRBV5-1,-,TRBJ1-1,-,TGCGCCAGCAGCTTGGGATCCAGGGGTTTGGATAACACTGAAGCTTTCTTT,CASSLGSRGLDNTEAFF
TRBV29-1,few,TRBJ1-5,-,TGCAGCGTTGCGGCCAGCCCCGATCAGCCCCAGCATTTT,CSVAASPDQPQHF
TRBV25-1,-,TRBJ1-5,-,TGTGCCAGCAGTGAAGATCCGTTCAATCAGCCCCAGCATTTT,CASSEDPFNQPQHF
TRBV6-5,-,TRBJ2-3,TRBD1,TGTGCCAGCAGTTACGACAGGGGGAGGGCGGATACGCAGTATTTT,CASSYDRGRADTQYF
TRBV10-3,-,TRBJ2-2,-,TGTGCCATCAGTGAGCCTACCCCTCAGGGCCTAACGACCGGGGAGCTGTTTTTT,CAISEPTPQGLTTGELFF
TRBV5-1,-,TRBJ2-7,TRBD1,TGCGCCAGCAGCTTGGTCGGGACAGTCTTTTGGGAGCAGTACTTC,CASSLVGTVFWEQYF
TRBV2,-,TRBJ1-3,-,TGTGCCAGCAGTGTTAACAGGAACTCTGGAAACACCATATATTTT,CASSVNRNSGNTIYF
TRBV19,medium-sized,TRBJ1-2,TRBD1,TGTGCCAGTAGTAGCACCGGGACAGGGGGCTGGGGCTACACCTTC,CASSSTGTGGWGYTF
TRBV27,few,TRBJ2-3,TRBD2,TGTGCCAGCAGGGCGCTAGCGGGCGATACGCAGTATTTT,CASRALAGDTQYF
TRBV5-1,-,TRBJ1-3,-,TGCGCCAGCAGCTTGGCCGGGGACTTTCCTGGAAACACCATATATTTT,CASSLAGDFPGNTIYF
TRBV6-5,-,TRBJ2-1,TRBD2,TGTGCCAGCAGTCCCGGGACTACCCTCTACAATGAGCAGTTCTTC,CASSPGTTLYNEQFF
TRBV18,once,TRBJ1-2,-,TGTGCCAGCTCATCATTATCAGGGGCCTGGTACTATGGCTACACCTTC,CASSSLSGAWYYGYTF
TRBV6-1,-,TRBJ2-7,-,TGTGCCAGCAGTGAAGCAGTCGAACGGACGGGGATCTACGAGCAGTACTTC,CASSEAVERTGIYEQYF
TRBV29-1,-,TRBJ2-1,TRBD1,TGCAGCGTTTCGGATGGGACAGGGAACAATGAGCAGTTCTTC,CSVSDGTGNNEQFF
TRBV10-3,-,TRBJ1-2,TRBD1,TGTGCCGTCGGGACAGGGCTTCCCTATGGCTACACCTTC,CAVGTGLPYGYTF
TRBV15,-,TRBJ1-5,TRBD1,TGTGCCACCAGCAGAGCCATGGGACAGGGGGCCCCCAGGGGTCAGCCCCAGCATTTT,CATSRAMGQGAPRGQPQHF
TRBV27,-,TRBJ2-5,TRBD2,TGTGCCAGCAGTCGGACTAGCGGCAACCAAGAGACCCAGTACTTC,CASSRTSGNQETQYF
TRBV30,-,TRBJ2-1,-,TGTGCCTGGCAGGGTTCGAGCTCCTACAATGAGCAGTTCTTC,CAWQGSSSYNEQFF